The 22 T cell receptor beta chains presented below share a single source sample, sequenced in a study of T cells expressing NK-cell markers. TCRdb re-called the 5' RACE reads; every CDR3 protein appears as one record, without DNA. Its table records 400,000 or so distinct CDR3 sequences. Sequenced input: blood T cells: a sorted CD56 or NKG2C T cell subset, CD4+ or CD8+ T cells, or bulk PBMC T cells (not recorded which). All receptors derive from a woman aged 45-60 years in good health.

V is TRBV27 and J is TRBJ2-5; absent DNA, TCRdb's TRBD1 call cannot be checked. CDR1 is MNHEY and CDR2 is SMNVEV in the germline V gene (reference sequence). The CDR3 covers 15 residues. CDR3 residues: CASSSPSRGQETQYF.

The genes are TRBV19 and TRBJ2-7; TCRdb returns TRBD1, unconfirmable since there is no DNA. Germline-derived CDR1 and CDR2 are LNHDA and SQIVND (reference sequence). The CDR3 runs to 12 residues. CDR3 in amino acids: CASKGTEYEQYF.

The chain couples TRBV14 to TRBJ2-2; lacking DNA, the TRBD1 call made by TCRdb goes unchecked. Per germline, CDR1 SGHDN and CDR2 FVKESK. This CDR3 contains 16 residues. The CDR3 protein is CASSRQGGGPTGELFF.

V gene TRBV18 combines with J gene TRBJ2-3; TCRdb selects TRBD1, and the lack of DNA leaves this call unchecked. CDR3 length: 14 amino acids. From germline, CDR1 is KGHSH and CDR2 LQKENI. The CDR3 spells CASSPQTDAGTQYF.

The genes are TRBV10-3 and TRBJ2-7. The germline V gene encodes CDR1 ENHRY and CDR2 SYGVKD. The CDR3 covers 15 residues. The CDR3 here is CAIRGNLGINYEQYF.

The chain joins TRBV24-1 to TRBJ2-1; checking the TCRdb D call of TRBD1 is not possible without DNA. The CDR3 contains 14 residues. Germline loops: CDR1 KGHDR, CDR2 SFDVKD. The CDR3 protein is CATSGAGTGHEQFF.

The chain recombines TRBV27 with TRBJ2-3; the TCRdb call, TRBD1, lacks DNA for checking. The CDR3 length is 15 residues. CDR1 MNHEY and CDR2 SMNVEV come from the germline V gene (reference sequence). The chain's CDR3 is CASSKTGIGHDTQYF.

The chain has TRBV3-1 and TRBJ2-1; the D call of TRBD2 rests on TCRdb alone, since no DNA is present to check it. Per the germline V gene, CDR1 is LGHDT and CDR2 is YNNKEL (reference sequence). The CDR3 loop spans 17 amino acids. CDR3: CASSQDLGLALGAEQFF.

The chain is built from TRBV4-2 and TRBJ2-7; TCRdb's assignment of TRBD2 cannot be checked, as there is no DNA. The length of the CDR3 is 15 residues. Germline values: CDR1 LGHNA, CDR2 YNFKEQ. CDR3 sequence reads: CASSHFTSGRQEQYF.

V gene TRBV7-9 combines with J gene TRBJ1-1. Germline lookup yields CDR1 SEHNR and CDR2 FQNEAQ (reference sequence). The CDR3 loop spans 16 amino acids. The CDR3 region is CASSSRQGSLNTEAFF.

CDR3 region: CSALREGYEQYF. J is TRBJ2-7 and V is TRBV20-1; TCRdb names TRBD1, which stays unverified in the absence of DNA. CDR3 length: 12 residues. Germline loops: CDR1 DFQATT, CDR2 SNEGSKA (reference sequence).

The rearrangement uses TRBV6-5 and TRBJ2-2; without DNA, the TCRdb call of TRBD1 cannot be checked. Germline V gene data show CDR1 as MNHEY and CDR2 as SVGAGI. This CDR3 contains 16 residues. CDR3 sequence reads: CASRDSPDREPGELFF.

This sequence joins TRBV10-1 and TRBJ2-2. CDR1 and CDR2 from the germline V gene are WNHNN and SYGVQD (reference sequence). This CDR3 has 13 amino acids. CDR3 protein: CASSENAPGELFF.

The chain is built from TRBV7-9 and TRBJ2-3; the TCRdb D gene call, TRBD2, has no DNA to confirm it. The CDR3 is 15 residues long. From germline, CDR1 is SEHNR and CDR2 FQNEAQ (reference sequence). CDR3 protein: CASSLAAVLTDTQYF.

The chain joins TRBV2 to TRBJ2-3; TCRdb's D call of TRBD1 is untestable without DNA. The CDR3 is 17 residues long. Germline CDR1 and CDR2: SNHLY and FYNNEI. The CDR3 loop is CASSPVRQGMSTDTQYF. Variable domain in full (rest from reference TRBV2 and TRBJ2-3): EPEVTQTPSHQVTQMGQEVILRCVPISNHLYFYWYRQILGQKVEFLVSFYNNEISEKSEIFDDQFSVERPDGSNFTLKIRSTKLEDSAMYFCASSPVRQGMSTDTQYFGPGTRLTVL.

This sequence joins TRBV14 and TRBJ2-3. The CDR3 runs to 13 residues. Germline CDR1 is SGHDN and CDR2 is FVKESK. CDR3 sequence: CASKSRSTDTQYF.

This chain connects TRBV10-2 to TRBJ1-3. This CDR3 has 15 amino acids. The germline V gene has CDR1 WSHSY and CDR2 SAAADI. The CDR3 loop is CASSKPRSSGNTIYF.

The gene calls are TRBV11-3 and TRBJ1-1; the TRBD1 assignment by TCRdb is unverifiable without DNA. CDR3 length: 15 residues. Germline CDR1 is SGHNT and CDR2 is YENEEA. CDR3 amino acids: CASSLGDRRPTEAFF.

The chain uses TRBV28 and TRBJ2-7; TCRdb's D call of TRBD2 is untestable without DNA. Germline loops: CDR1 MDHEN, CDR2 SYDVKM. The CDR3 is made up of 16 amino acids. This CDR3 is CASSFPRLAVTYEQYF.

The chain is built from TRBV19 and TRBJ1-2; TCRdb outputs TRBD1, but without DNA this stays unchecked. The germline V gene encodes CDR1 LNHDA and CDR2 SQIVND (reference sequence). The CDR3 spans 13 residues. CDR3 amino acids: CASSMGDSHGYTF. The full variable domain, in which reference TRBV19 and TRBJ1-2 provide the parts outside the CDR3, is DGGITQSPKYLFRKEGQNVTLSCEQNLNHDAMYWYRQDPGQGLRLIYYSQIVNDFQKGDIAEGYSVSREKKESFPLTVTSAQKNPTAFYLCASSMGDSHGYTFGSGTRLTVV.

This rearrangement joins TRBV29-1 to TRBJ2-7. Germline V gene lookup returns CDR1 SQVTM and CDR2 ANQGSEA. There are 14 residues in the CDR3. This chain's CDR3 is CSVVGKRGSYEQYF.

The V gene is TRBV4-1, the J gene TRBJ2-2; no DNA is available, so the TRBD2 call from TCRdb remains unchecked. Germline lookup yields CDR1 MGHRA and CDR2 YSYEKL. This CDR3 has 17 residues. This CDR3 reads CASSRSPGLGDTGELFF.